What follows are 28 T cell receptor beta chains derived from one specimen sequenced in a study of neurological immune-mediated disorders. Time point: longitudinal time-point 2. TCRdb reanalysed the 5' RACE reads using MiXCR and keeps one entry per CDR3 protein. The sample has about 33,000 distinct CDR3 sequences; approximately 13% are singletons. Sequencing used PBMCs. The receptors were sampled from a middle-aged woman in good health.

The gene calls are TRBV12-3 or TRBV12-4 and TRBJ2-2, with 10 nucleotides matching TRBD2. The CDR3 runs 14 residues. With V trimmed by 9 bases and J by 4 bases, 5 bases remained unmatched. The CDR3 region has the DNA TGTGCCAGGCGGACTAGCGGTGCCACCGGGGAGCTGTTTTTT. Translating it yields CARRTSGATGELFF.

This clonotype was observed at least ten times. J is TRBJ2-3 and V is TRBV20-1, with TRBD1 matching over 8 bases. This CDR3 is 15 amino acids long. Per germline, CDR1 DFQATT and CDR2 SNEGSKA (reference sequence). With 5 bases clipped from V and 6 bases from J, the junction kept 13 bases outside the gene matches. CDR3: CSAVSQRQGRDTQYF. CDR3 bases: TGCAGTGCTGTCTCACAACGACAGGGGCGGGATACGCAGTATTTT.

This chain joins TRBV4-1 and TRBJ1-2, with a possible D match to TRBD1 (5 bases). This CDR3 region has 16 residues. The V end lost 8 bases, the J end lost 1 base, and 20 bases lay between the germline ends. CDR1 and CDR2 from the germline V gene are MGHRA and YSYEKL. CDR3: CASRQNVASLNYGYTF. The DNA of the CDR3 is TGCGCCAGCCGACAGAACGTTGCGTCCCTTAACTATGGCTACACCTTC.

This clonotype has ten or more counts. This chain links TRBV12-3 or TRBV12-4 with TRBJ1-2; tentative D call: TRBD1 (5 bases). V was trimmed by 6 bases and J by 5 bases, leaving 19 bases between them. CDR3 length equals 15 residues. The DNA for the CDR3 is TGTGCCAGCAGCTCCGGGACGGGCCGACGGTATGGCTACACCTTC. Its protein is CASSSGTGRRYGYTF.

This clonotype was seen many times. The chain's CDR3 is CASSLGQGKDTQYF. The CDR3 nucleotides read TGCGCCAGCAGCTTGGGGCAGGGAAAAGATACGCAGTATTTT. The gene calls are TRBV5-1 and TRBJ2-3; D perhaps matches TRBD1 (5 bases). The CDR3 sequence is 14 residues long. V dropped 0 bases and J dropped 5 bases, with 10 bases sitting between them. CDR1 and CDR2 (germline): SGHRS, YFSETQ.

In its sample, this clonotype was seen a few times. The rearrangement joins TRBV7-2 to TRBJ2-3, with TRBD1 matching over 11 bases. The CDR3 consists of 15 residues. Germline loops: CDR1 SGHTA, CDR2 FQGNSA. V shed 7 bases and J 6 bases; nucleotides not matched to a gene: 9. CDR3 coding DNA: TGTGCCAGCACCCCGGACAGGGGGCCAAAGGATACGCAGTATTTT. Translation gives CASTPDRGPKDTQYF. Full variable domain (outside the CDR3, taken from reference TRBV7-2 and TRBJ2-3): GAGVSQSPSNKVTEKGKDVELRCDPISGHTALYWYRQSLGQGLEFLIYFQGNSAPDKSGLPSDRFSAERTGGSVSTLTIQRTQQEDSAVYLCASTPDRGPKDTQYFGPGTRLTVL.

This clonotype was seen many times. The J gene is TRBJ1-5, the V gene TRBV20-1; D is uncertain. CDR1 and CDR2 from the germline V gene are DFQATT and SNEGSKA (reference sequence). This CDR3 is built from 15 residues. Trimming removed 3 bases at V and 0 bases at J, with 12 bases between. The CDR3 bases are TGCAGTGCTAGTGGCCCGGGCCTTAGCAATCAGCCCCAGCATTTT. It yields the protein CSASGPGLSNQPQHF.

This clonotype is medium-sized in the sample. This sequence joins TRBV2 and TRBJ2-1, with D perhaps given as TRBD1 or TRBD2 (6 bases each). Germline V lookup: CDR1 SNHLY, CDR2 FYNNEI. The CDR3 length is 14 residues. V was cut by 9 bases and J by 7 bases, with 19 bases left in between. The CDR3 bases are TGTGCCAGTGGGTACGGGGGCTCGGGGAATGAGCAGTTCTTC. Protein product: CASGYGGSGNEQFF.

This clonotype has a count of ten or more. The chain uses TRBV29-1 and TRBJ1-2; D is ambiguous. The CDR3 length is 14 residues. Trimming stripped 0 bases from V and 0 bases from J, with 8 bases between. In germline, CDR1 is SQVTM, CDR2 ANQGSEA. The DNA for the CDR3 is TGCAGCGTTGAAGATGTACAGACTAACTATGGCTACACCTTC. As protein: CSVEDVQTNYGYTF.

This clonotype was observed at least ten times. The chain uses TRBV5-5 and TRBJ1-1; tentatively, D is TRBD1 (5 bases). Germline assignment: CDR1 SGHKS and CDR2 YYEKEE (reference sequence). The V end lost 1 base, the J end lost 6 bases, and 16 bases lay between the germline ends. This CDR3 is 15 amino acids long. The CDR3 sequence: CASSLKAGWRAEAFF. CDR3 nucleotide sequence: TGTGCCAGCAGCTTGAAGGCAGGGTGGAGGGCTGAAGCTTTCTTT.

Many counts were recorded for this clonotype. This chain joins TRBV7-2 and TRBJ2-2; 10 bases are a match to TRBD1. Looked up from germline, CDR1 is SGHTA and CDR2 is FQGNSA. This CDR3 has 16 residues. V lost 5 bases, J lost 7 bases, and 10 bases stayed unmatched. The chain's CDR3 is CASSALTGGAIGELFF. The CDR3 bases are TGTGCCAGCAGCGCCTTGACAGGGGGCGCAATCGGGGAGCTGTTTTTT. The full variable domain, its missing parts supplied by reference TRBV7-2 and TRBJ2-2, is GAGVSQSPSNKVTEKGKDVELRCDPISGHTALYWYRQSLGQGLEFLIYFQGNSAPDKSGLPSDRFSAERTGGSVSTLTIQRTQQEDSAVYLCASSALTGGAIGELFFGEGSRLTVL.

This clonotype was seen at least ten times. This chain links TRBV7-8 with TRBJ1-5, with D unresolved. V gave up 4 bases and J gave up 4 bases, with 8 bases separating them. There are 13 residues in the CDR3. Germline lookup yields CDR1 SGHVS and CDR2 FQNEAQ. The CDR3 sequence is CASSYQDNQPQHF. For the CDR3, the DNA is TGTGCCAGCAGCTACCAGGATAATCAGCCCCAGCATTTT.

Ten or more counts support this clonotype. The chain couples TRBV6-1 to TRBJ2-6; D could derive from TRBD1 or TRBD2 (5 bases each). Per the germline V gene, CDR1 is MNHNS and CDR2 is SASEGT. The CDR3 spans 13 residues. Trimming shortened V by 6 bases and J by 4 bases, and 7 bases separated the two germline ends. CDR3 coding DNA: TGTGCCAGCAGGGGGACCGGGGCCAACGTCCTGACTTTC. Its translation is CASRGTGANVLTF.

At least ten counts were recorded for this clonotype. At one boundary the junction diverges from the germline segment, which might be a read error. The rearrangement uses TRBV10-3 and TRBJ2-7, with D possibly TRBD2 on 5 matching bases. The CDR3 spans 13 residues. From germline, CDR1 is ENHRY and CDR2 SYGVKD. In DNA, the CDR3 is TGTGCCACCAGTGAGTCGGACCAACGGGGGCAGTACTTC. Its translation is CATSESDQRGQYF.

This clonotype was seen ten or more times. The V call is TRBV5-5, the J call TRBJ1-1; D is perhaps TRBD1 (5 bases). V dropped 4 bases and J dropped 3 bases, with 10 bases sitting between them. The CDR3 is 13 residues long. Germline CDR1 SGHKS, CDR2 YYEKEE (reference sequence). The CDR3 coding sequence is TGTGCCAGCAGCGTCAACAGGTACACTGAAGCTTTCTTT. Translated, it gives CASSVNRYTEAFF.

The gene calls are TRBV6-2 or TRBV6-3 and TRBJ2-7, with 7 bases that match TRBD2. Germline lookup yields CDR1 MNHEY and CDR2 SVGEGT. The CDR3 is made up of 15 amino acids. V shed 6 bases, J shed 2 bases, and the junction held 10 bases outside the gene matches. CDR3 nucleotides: TGTGCCAGCAGAACACTTATAGCGGGTCCCTACGAGCAGTACTTC. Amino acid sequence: CASRTLIAGPYEQYF.

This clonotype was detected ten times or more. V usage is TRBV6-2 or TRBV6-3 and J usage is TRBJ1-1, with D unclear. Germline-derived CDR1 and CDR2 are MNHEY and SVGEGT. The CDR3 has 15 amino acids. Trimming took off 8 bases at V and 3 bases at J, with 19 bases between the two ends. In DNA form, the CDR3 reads TGTGCCAGCCACGCCGGGGATCGTAGCCACACTGAAGCTTTCTTT. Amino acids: CASHAGDRSHTEAFF.

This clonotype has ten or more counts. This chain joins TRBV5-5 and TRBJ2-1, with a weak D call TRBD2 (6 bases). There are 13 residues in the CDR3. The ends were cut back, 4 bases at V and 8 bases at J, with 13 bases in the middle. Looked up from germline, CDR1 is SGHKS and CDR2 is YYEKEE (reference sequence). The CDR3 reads CASSGGLQHEQFF. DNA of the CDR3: TGTGCCAGCAGCGGGGGACTCCAACATGAGCAGTTCTTC.

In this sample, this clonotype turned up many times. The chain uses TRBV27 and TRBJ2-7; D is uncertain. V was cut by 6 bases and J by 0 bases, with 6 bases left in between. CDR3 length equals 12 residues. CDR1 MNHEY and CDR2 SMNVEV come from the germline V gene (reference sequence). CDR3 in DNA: TGTGCCAGCAGGGGTTCCTCCTACGAGCAGTACTTC. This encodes CASRGSSYEQYF.

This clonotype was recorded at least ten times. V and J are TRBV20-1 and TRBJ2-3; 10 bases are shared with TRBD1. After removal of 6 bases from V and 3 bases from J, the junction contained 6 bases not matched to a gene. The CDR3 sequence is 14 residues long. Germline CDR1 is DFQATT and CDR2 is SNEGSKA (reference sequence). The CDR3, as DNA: TGCAGTGCCCCCCGGGACAGGGGAACAGATACGCAGTATTTT. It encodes CSAPRDRGTDTQYF.

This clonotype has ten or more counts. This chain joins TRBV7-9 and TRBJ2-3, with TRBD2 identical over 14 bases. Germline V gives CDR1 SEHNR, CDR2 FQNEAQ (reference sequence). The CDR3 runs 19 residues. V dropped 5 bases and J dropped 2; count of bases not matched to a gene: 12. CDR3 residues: CASSPRGTSGGPTTDTQYF. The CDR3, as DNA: TGTGCCAGCAGCCCCCGTGGGACTAGCGGGGGCCCGACCACAGATACGCAGTATTTT.

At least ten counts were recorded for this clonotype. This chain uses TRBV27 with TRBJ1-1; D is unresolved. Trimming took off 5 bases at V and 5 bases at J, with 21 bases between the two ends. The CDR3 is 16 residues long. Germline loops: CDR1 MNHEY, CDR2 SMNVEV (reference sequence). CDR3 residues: CASSPDLSKGRTEAFF. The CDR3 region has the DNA TGTGCCAGCAGTCCGGACCTATCGAAGGGTAGGACTGAAGCTTTCTTT.

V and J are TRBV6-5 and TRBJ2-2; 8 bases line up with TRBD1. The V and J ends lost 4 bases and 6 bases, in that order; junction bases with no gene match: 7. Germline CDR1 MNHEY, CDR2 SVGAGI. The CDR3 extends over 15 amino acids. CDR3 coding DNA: TGTGCCAGCAGTTCCAGGACAGGGCGGCCCGGGGAGCTGTTTTTT. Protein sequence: CASSSRTGRPGELFF.

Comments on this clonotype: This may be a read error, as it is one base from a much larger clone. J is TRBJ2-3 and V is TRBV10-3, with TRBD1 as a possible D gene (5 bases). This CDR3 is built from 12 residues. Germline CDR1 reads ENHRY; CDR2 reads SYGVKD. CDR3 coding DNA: TGTGCCATCAGAGACACGACAGATAAGCAGTATTTT. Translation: CAIRDTTDKQYF.

The CDR3 spells CASSAQESNTDTQYF. The CDR3 bases are TGTGCCAGCAGCGCGCAAGAATCTAACACAGATACGCAGTATTTT. The chain uses TRBV5-5 and TRBJ2-3; D is unclear. Trimming shortened V by 4 bases and J by 2 bases, and 14 bases separated the two germline ends. The CDR3 runs to 15 residues. Germline V gene lookup returns CDR1 SGHKS and CDR2 YYEKEE (reference sequence).

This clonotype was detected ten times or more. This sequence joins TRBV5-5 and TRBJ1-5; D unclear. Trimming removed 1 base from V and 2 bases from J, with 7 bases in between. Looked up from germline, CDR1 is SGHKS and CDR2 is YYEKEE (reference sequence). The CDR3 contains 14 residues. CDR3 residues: CASSLNSGNQPQHF. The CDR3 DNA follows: TGTGCCAGCAGCTTGAACTCTGGCAATCAGCCCCAGCATTTT.

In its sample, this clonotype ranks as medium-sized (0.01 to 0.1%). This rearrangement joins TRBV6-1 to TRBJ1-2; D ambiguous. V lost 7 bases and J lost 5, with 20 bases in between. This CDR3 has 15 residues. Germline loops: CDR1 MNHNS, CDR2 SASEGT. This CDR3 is CASTYGVGSAYGYTF. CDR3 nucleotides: TGTGCCAGCACCTATGGCGTGGGCAGCGCGTATGGCTACACCTTC.

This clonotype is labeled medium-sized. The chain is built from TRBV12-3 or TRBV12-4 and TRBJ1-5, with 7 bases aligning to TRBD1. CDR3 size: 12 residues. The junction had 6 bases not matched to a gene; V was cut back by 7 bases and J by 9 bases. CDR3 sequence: CASTMGQLPQHF. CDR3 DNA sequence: TGTGCCAGCACTATGGGACAGCTGCCCCAGCATTTT.